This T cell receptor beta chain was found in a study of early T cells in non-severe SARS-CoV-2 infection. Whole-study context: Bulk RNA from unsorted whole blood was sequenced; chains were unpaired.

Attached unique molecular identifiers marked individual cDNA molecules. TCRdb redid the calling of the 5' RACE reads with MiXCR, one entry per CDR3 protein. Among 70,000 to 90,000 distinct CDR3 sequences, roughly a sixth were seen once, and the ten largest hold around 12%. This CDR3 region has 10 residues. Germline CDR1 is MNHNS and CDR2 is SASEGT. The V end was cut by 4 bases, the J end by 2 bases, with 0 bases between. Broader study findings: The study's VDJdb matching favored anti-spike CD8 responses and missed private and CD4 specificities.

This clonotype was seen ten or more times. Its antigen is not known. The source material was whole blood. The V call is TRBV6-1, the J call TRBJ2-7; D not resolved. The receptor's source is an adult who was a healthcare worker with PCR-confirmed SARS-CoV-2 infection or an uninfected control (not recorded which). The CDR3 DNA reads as TGTGCCAGCAGTGCCTACGAGCAGTACTTC. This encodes CASSAYEQYF.